The rows below give T cell receptor beta chains drawn from one sample of a study of molecular identifiers for immune sequencing clone quantification. Each CDR3 protein is one row after TCRdb ran MiXCR on the PCR reads. In the table there are approximately 680,000 distinct CDR3 sequences, 25% of which are singletons. Sequencing was performed on naive CD8+ T cells from blood, with Jurkat cell RNA spiked in. The source of these receptors is a human donor in good health. Some libraries in this study had Jurkat cell RNA spiked in. CDR3s include the opening cysteine and the closing phenylalanine or tryptophan. D genes are given only for firm matches. Where a row states a size, it is once, few, many or the class of an expanded clone; other rows omit it.

V: TRBV11-2
size: NA
J: TRBJ1-3
D: TRBD1
DNA: TGTGCCAGCAGCACTCCGGGACAGGTTTTTCCTGGAAACACCATATATTTT
CDR3: CASSTPGQVFPGNTIYF

V: TRBV20-1
size: few
J: TRBJ1-4
D: NA
DNA: TGCAGTGCTAGACGGGGGTTTCCGGAAAAACTGTTTTTT
CDR3: CSARRGFPEKLFF

V: TRBV20-1
size: many
J: TRBJ2-5
D: TRBD2
DNA: TGCAGTGCAAAGGGGCTAGCGGATGTTCTAGAGACCCAGTACTTC
CDR3: CSAKGLADVLETQYF

V: TRBV4-3
size: many
J: TRBJ1-2
D: TRBD1
DNA: TGCGCCAGCAGCCAATACGGACAGGACTATGGCTACACCTTC
CDR3: CASSQYGQDYGYTF

V: TRBV5-1
size: many
J: TRBJ2-7
D: TRBD1
DNA: TGCGCCAGCAGCCGACAGGGCCCCGAGCAGTACTTC
CDR3: CASSRQGPEQYF

V: TRBV27
size: NA
J: TRBJ2-5
D: NA
DNA: TGTGCCAGCAGTTCACTCGTGGGGGGCTGGGGGTACCAAGAGACCCAGTACTTC
CDR3: CASSSLVGGWGYQETQYF

V: TRBV19
size: NA
J: TRBJ2-5
D: NA
DNA: TGTGCCAGTAGTACAGGGGGGACCCTAGAGACCCAGTACTTC
CDR3: CASSTGGTLETQYF

V: TRBV4-3
size: NA
J: TRBJ2-1
D: TRBD2
DNA: TGCGCCAGCAGCCCCACCGTGGCTAGCGGGGCGCAGGAGCAGTTCTTC
CDR3: CASSPTVASGAQEQFF

V: TRBV6-2/TRBV6-3
size: few
J: TRBJ2-1
D: TRBD2
DNA: TGTGCCAGCAGTTACTCGGGACTAGCGGGGGGAGTCCGAGGGCAGTTCTTC
CDR3: CASSYSGLAGGVRGQFF

V: TRBV4-3
size: NA
J: TRBJ2-5
D: NA
DNA: TGCGCCAGCAGCCTCGCGCGGGGCTTGGTGGAGACCCAGTACTTC
CDR3: CASSLARGLVETQYF

V: TRBV5-1
size: many
J: TRBJ1-1
D: NA
DNA: TGCGCCAGCAGCTTAATACCGGGACCAAAAACGGTTGAAGCTTTCTTT
CDR3: CASSLIPGPKTVEAFF

V: TRBV19
size: NA
J: TRBJ2-1
D: TRBD2
DNA: TGTGCCAGTAGTATCGGGACTAACGACTACAATGAGCAGTTCTTC
CDR3: CASSIGTNDYNEQFF

V: TRBV18
size: NA
J: TRBJ2-1
D: NA
DNA: TGTGCCAGCTCACCGGCCGTATGGGCTTACAATGAGCAGTTCTTC
CDR3: CASSPAVWAYNEQFF

V: TRBV7-2
size: many
J: TRBJ2-3
D: NA
DNA: TGTGCCAGCAGCTTGCTGGCTACCCTCACAGATACGCAGTATTTT
CDR3: CASSLLATLTDTQYF

V: TRBV10-3
size: few
J: TRBJ1-3
D: NA
DNA: TGTGCCATCAGTGAGCCTTACACCCTTGATAGAAACACCATATATTTT
CDR3: CAISEPYTLDRNTIYF

V: TRBV4-3
size: many
J: TRBJ1-2
D: NA
DNA: TGCGCCAGCAGCCGAACGCGAGGGGACTATGGCTACACCTTC
CDR3: CASSRTRGDYGYTF

V: TRBV9
size: NA
J: TRBJ1-3
D: NA
DNA: TGTGCCAGCAGCCCCTCGGAGGACAGTCTCCTCTCTGGAAACACCATATGTTTT
CDR3: CASSPSEDSLLSGNTICF

V: TRBV27
size: few
J: TRBJ2-3
D: NA
DNA: TGTGCCAGCAGCCCGGGACATCCTACGCAGTATTTT
CDR3: CASSPGHPTQYF

V: TRBV18
size: few
J: TRBJ2-1
D: NA
DNA: TGTGCCAGCTCACAGCCGAGGAATGAGCAGTTCTTC
CDR3: CASSQPRNEQFF

V: TRBV27
size: NA
J: TRBJ2-3
D: TRBD2
DNA: TGTGCCAGCAGCCCCATGCGGGGGGGCGCAGATGCGCAGTATTTT
CDR3: CASSPMRGGADAQYF

V: TRBV9
size: many
J: TRBJ1-2
D: NA
DNA: TGTGCCAGCAGCGTGGGCCCCCTCCTAGGCTACACCTTC
CDR3: CASSVGPLLGYTF

V: TRBV6-5
size: NA
J: TRBJ2-2
D: TRBD2
DNA: TGTGCCAGTTGGACTAGCGGGGGGCGGGGCGGGGAGCTGTTTTTT
CDR3: CASWTSGGRGGELFF

V: TRBV7-8
size: many
J: TRBJ2-3
D: NA
DNA: TGTGCCAGCAGCCTGACAGGCGCTCGCACAGATACGCAGTATTTT
CDR3: CASSLTGARTDTQYF

V: TRBV5-6
size: few
J: TRBJ2-2
D: TRBD1
DNA: TGTGCCAGCAGCGGGACAGAAATGAACACCGGGGAGCTGTTTTTT
CDR3: CASSGTEMNTGELFF

V: TRBV5-6
size: few
J: TRBJ1-1
D: TRBD1
DNA: TGTGCCAGCAGCTTGCGAGGGGGCGCGGGTTTAATGACTGAAGCTTTCTTT
CDR3: CASSLRGGAGLMTEAFF

V: TRBV19
size: few
J: TRBJ2-2
D: NA
DNA: TGTGCCAGTGAAAGGGGGGCCCCCGGGGAGCTGTTTTTT
CDR3: CASERGAPGELFF

V: TRBV27
size: NA
J: TRBJ2-7
D: NA
DNA: TGTGCCAGCAGTTTAGGTCTACAGGGAGGCGAGCAGTACTTC
CDR3: CASSLGLQGGEQYF

V: TRBV7-9
size: many
J: TRBJ2-7
D: NA
DNA: TGTGCCAGCAGCCGTGAAGCCTACGAGCAGTACTTC
CDR3: CASSREAYEQYF

V: TRBV30
size: NA
J: TRBJ2-7
D: TRBD2
DNA: TGTGCCTGGATTCGAAGCGGGGGGGCCTACGAGCAGTACTTC
CDR3: CAWIRSGGAYEQYF

V: TRBV6-5
size: many
J: TRBJ2-2
D: NA
DNA: TGTGCCAGCAGTTACTCGTACAAACTAGCGAACACCGGGGAGCTGTTTTTT
CDR3: CASSYSYKLANTGELFF

V: TRBV7-2
size: few
J: TRBJ1-3
D: NA
DNA: TGTGCCAGCAGCCCCCTCATTTCGGGAAACACCATATATTTT
CDR3: CASSPLISGNTIYF

V: TRBV12-3/TRBV12-4
size: NA
J: TRBJ1-6
D: TRBD1
DNA: TGTGCCAGCAGATCAGGGGGCGGTAATTCACCCCTCCACTTT
CDR3: CASRSGGGNSPLHF

V: TRBV7-6
size: NA
J: TRBJ2-5
D: NA
DNA: TGTGCCAGCGAGGGTGAGACCCAGTACTTC
CDR3: CASEGETQYF

V: TRBV5-5
size: NA
J: TRBJ2-3
D: TRBD1
DNA: TGTGCCAGCAGTTACAGGGGGCCTGGGACAGATACGCAGTATTTT
CDR3: CASSYRGPGTDTQYF

V: TRBV7-3
size: many
J: TRBJ1-1
D: NA
DNA: TGTGCCAGCAGCTTAGGGCCAGAGAACACTGAAGCTTTCTTT
CDR3: CASSLGPENTEAFF

V: TRBV20-1
size: NA
J: TRBJ2-7
D: NA
DNA: TGCAGTGCTAGAGATCTGCCTAGTAACGAGCAGTACTTC
CDR3: CSARDLPSNEQYF

V: TRBV12-3/TRBV12-4
size: many
J: TRBJ1-5
D: NA
DNA: TGTGCCAGCGCATCACCCGGCGACATCGGCAATCAGCCCCAGCATTTT
CDR3: CASASPGDIGNQPQHF

V: TRBV10-3
size: few
J: TRBJ1-1
D: NA
DNA: TGTGCCATCAGTGAGTCGGCAGGCGGGAACACTGAAGCTTTCTTT
CDR3: CAISESAGGNTEAFF

V: TRBV27
size: NA
J: TRBJ1-6
D: NA
DNA: TGTGCCAGCTCCAACGTTGGCAGATCCGACTCACCCCTCCACTTT
CDR3: CASSNVGRSDSPLHF

V: TRBV24-1
size: once
J: TRBJ2-3
D: NA
DNA: TGTGCCACCTCTCCCGGGGCAGGGCCAGATACGCAGTATTTT
CDR3: CATSPGAGPDTQYF

V: TRBV19
size: NA
J: TRBJ2-4
D: TRBD1
DNA: TGTGCCAGTAGTATATCCCACAGCACAGGGGGCGCGTACTTC
CDR3: CASSISHSTGGAYF

V: TRBV11-2
size: many
J: TRBJ2-6
D: NA
DNA: TGTGCCAGCAGCAGCCGGGACCGAAGCTCTGGGGCCAACGTCCTGACTTTC
CDR3: CASSSRDRSSGANVLTF

V: TRBV7-9
size: NA
J: TRBJ1-4
D: NA
DNA: TGTGCCGTGGCAGCAGCTCCCGACAATCGGGGGTTAACTAATGAAAAACTGTTTTTT
CDR3: CAVAAAPDNRGLTNEKLFF

V: TRBV5-3
size: NA
J: TRBJ2-1
D: NA
DNA: TGTGCCAGCAGCTTGGGGGGACTGGACTACAATGAGCAGTTCTTC
CDR3: CASSLGGLDYNEQFF

V: TRBV27
size: NA
J: TRBJ2-1
D: NA
DNA: TGTGCCAGCAGTTATCAGGGTGGTCTTTACAATGAGCAGTTCTTC
CDR3: CASSYQGGLYNEQFF